This T cell receptor (beta chain) was recorded in a study of T-cell memory formation after mild COVID-19 (dated by TCRdb to about 2021). Regarding the complete study: TCR sequence clusters from the two donors were found to be largely donor specific. Longitudinal TCRalpha and TCRbeta repertoire sequencing tracked T-cell clones expanding and contracting after mild COVID-19 in a couple of donors. The cohort comprised two young, previously healthy adult volunteers, one female and one male.

Of note for this clonotype: Its binding antigen is unknown. Base qualities were left out, and no much larger clone turns up one base away.

General findings and caveats noted by the study authors: The study included only a couple of mild cases, and larger cohorts that include severe cases with pre-infection samples were judged to be necessary. The second-wave clones that peaked on day 37 were not confirmed to be SARS-CoV-2 specific. Clones contracting from day 15 to 85 had balanced CD4/CD8 phenotypes, while a second wave expanding from day 15 to 37 was biased towards CD4+. Contracting CD4+ clones appeared mostly in the CM and EM memory subsets, whereas CD8+ clones were enriched in EMRA. Some responding clones were found in pre-infection memory, which suggests that pre-existing cross-reactive memory T cells took part in the SARS-CoV-2 response.

Ficoll-Paque density gradient centrifugation was the method used to isolate PBMCs. The instrument given in TCRdb is Illumina NovaSeq 6000. TCRalpha and TCRbeta cDNA libraries were built by 5'RACE with constant-segment primers, adding sample barcodes and unique molecular identifiers. Trizol reagent was used to extract RNA from every sample. Libraries were amplified in two PCR steps, with a second sample barcode and Illumina TruSeq adapters added in the second step. The libraries were sequenced on an Illumina NovaSeq using 2 x 150 bp paired-end reads. Regarding the original processing steps: Reads were demultiplexed and collapsed into UMI-guided consensus sequences with migec v1.2.7. Using mixcr v2.1.11, UMI consensuses were aligned to TRA and TRB V and J templates and then assembled into clonotypes. Clonotypes were classified as expanded or contracted when called significant by both edgeR and NoisET, with noise models trained on biological replicates. edgeR calls used a false discovery rate-adjusted p below 0.01 and a log2 fold-change threshold of 1. PCA with hierarchical clustering of max-normalized trajectories of the 1000 most abundant clonotypes was used as exploratory dynamics analysis. Each responding clone was given a CD4 or CD8 phenotype based on the CD4+ and CD8+ repertoires, which had been sequenced separately. The raw public reads went through TCRdb reprocessing: fastp at Q25, MiXCR clone calling, in-frame beta chains kept. Rows with one shared CDR3 protein collapse into an entry with the most common genes and DNA. For this entry, the V and J calls and clone size follow TCRdb and not the study's own pipeline. The sample table records about 470,000 distinct CDR3 sequences; around 25% of these occur just once. Approximately 12% of the sample rests with the top ten.

Spanning cysteine to phenylalanine, the CDR3 consists of 15 amino acids. The only DNA kept is the CDR3, 45 bases in frame from the first base. Relative to germline, V is 2 bases shorter and J is 6 bases shorter, with 14 bases between their ends. Per the germline V gene, SGHTA is the CDR1 and FQGNSA is the CDR2. This receptor was taken from an adult woman who had mild COVID-19 (a few samples of this study predate the infection). The sample titles of this study are shuffled in the database, so cell type and time point are left out; the donor was told from shared clones. The receptor chain draws on TRBV7-2 and TRBJ2-1, and TRBD2 may be the D gene, going by 6 matching bases. Sequenced material: PBMCs or a T cell subset sorted from them (not recorded which). CDR3 protein: CASSLRVGRSNEQFF. Here is the DNA: TGTGCCAGCAGCTTAAGGGTCGGGAGAAGCAATGAGCAGTTCTTC.